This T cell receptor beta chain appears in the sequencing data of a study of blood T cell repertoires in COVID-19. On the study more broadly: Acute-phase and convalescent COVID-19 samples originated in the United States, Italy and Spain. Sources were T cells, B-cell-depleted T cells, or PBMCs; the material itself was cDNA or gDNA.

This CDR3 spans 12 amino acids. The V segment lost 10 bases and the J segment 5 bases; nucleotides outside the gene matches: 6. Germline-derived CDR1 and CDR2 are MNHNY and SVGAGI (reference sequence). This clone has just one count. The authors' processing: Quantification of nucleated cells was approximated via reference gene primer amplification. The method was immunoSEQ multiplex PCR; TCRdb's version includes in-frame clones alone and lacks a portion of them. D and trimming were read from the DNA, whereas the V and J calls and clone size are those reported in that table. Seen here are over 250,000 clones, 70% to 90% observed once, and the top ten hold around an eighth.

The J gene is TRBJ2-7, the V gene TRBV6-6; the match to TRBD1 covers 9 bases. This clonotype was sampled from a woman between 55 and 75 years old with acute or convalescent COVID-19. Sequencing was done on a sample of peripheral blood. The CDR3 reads CATGTGWNEQYF. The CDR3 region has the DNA TGTGCCACGGGGACAGGGTGGAACGAGCAGTACTTC.